One T cell receptor (beta chain) is described in this entry. Its antigen is unknown. Base qualities are not at hand, and no much larger clone is one base apart. Based on the germline V gene, the CDR1 and CDR2 sequences are SGHTA and FQGTGA. The CDR3 holds 15 amino acids from the cysteine to the phenylalanine. The retained sequence is limited to the CDR3, 45 bases, with the frame set at the first base. Here V drops 6 bases and J drops 7 bases, and the junction holds 9 bases not matched to any gene. Libraries came from the immunoSEQ multiplex PCR assay. Not all clones reach the TCRdb copy of this immuneACCESS table, which keeps in-frame sequences only. Checked studies attribute under half of the gap to unresolved V genes and leave the rest unexplained. For this sample the table gives fewer than 65,000 clones, of which 75% to 95% were detected only once. The biggest ten clones account for 1% to 1.5% of the sample.

The entry originates in a study of T cell changes during pregnancy in multiple sclerosis (dated by TCRdb to the late 2010s). About the investigation overall: In women with multiple sclerosis, the researchers looked at how the T cell repertoire shifted as pregnancy progressed.

The source material was peripheral blood, sampled after pregnancy. In this chain, TRBV7-3 is recombined with TRBJ2-1, and 10 bases in between align with TRBD2. The TCR comes from a female donor in good health, enrolled as a control in a pregnancy study. The CDR3 is CASSQSGGALNEQFF. The base sequence is TGTGCCAGCAGTCAGAGCGGGGGGGCCCTGAATGAGCAGTTCTTC.